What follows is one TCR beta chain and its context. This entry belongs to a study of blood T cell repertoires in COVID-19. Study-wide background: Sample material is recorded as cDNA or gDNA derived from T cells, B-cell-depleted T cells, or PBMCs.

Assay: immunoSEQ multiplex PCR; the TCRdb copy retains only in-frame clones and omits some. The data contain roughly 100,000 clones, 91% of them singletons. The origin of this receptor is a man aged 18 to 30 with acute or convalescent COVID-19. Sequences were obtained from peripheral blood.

The CDR3 sequence: CASSLYSGTYEQYF. The CDR3 bases are TGCGCCAGCAGCTTGTATTCGGGAACCTACGAGCAGTACTTC. The V and J genes are TRBV5-1 and TRBJ2-7; the D gene is possibly TRBD2 (5 bases). The CDR3 has 14 residues. The V end lost 1 base, the J end lost 2 bases, and 10 bases lay between the germline ends. Germline assignment: CDR1 SGHRS and CDR2 YFSETQ. The entire variable domain, with the rest obtained from reference TRBV5-1 and TRBJ2-7, is as follows: KAGVTQTPRYLIKTRGQQVTLSCSPISGHRSVSWYQQTPGQGLQFLFEYFSETQRNKGNFPGRFSGRQFSNSRSEMNVSTLELGDSALYLCASSLYSGTYEQYFGPGTRLTVT.